This TCR beta chain was observed in a study of cytomegalovirus exposure and HLA in healthy donors. On the study more broadly: One earlier analysis, a look at 150 million to 200 million T cells, found roughly 110 million unique TCR beta sequences. General study points: Sequence variants that were highly shared formed a cluster that was likely a sequencing artifact. Previously analyzed data showed that most TCR beta V segments were productive at a frequency of about 87% or about 30%.

The CDR3 is made up of 14 amino acids. The V end was cut by 1 base, the J end by 0 bases, with 7 bases between. Germline lookup yields CDR1 SGHNT and CDR2 YYREEE (reference sequence). PCR was performed using 60 Vbeta and 13 Jbeta primers. TCRdb's table, derived via immunoSEQ multiplex PCR, lists solely in-frame clones and lacks some. This table holds 150,000 or so clones. Remarks on this clone: Its antigen is currently unknown.

Healthy bone marrow donors made up the donors. The receptor was derived from a woman between 50 and 59 years old in good health and CMV-seronegative. The genes are TRBV5-4 and TRBJ1-1; D not resolved. The sequencing input was PBMCs. The CDR3: CASSLSPVNTEAFF. The CDR3 nucleotides are TGTGCCAGCAGCTTGTCTCCGGTGAACACTGAAGCTTTCTTT.